The clone carrying this T cell receptor (beta chain) was counted ten times or more. What it recognizes is unknown. Together with a sample-barcoded 5' primer, a J-beta primer mix was included in a second PCR lasting about 6 to 11 cycles. TCRdb called the 5' RACE reads again in MiXCR, with one record for every CDR3 protein. The sample carries about 700,000 distinct CDR3 sequences, about 32% recorded once. This sample was taken from a study of blood T cells in healthy people across ages. Findings and limits, study-wide: It was the long-lived donors that had more naive CD4+ cells and higher diversity than aged donors.

Extractions gave at least 5.5 micrograms of total RNA per sample. Sequenced material: blood. The origin of this receptor is a woman older than 75 in good health.

In DNA, the CDR3 is TGTGCCTTGGGGTTAGGGGGGACTAGCACAGATACGCAGTATTTT. This codes for CALGLGGTSTDTQYF. The rearrangement joins TRBV30 to TRBJ2-3; tentatively, D is TRBD1 or TRBD2 (6 bases each). The CDR3 contains 15 residues. CDR1 is GTSNPN and CDR2 is SVGIG in the germline V gene (reference sequence). Trimming stripped 7 bases from V and 0 bases from J, with 17 bases between.